A single sample gave rise to the 25 T cell receptor beta chains below, sequenced in a study of regulatory T cells in long-lasting Graves disease. Noted time point: persistent/refractory GD, antithyroid drugs over 5 years with positive TRAb. Extracted PBMC RNA gave rise to the TCR library. Construction of TCR beta libraries relied on iRepertoire HTBI primers and on Arm-PCR targeting CDR3 regions. TCRdb passed the multiplex PCR reads through MiXCR, listing each CDR3 protein once. Of 400,000 to 500,000 distinct CDR3 sequences listed, 22% are singletons. The sample in question was peripheral blood mononuclear cells (PBMCs), obtained when the disease was refractory, from a patient treated with antithyroid drugs. These receptors were obtained from a female donor with Graves disease.

The chain links TRBV7-2 to TRBJ2-1; 9 bases are a match to TRBD2. The CDR3 sequence is 15 residues long. Germline V gene data show CDR1 as SGHTA and CDR2 as FQGNSA. V lost 1 base and J lost 10; bases outside the gene matches: 8. The CDR3 DNA sequence: TGTGCCAGCAGCTTAGATTCCGGACTAGCGCGCGAGCAGTTCTTC. Translating gives CASSLDSGLAREQFF.

This clonotype was seen a few times. V is TRBV3-1 and J is TRBJ2-2; 12 nucleotides align to TRBD1. CDR3 length equals 16 residues. The germline CDR1 and CDR2 sequences are LGHDT and YNNKEL (reference sequence). V lost 5 bases, J lost 7 bases, and 8 bases stayed unmatched. CDR3 residues: CASSIRDRGRDGELFF. The CDR3 DNA reads TGTGCCAGCAGCATCCGGGACAGGGGGCGCGACGGGGAGCTGTTTTTT.

This clonotype appeared many times. The chain carries TRBV6-1 and TRBJ1-5, with D unclear. Germline V CDR1 and CDR2: MNHNS, SASEGT. V was pared by 4 bases and J by 5 bases, with 9 bases between. The CDR3 spans 13 residues. The CDR3 reads CASSVNRYQPQHF. In nucleotides, the CDR3 is TGTGCCAGCAGTGTGAACAGATATCAGCCCCAGCATTTT.

The sample holds many counts of this clonotype. This rearrangement joins TRBV30 to TRBJ1-2; D is undetermined. V was trimmed by 0 bases and J by 4 bases, leaving 6 bases between them. The CDR3 has 12 residues. The germline CDR1 and CDR2 sequences are GTSNPN and SVGIG (reference sequence). DNA for the CDR3: TGTGCCTGGAGTGTATCATCCTATGGCTACACCTTC. It encodes CAWSVSSYGYTF.

There are many counts of this clonotype. The chain recombines TRBV28 with TRBJ1-2; TRBD1 agrees at 7 bases. In germline, CDR1 is MDHEN, CDR2 SYDVKM. V lost 6 bases to trimming and J lost 4 bases; unmatched junction nucleotides: 8. The CDR3 contains 14 residues. CDR3 in DNA: TGTGCCAGCAGCGCCCGGACAGGCTTCTATGGCTACACCTTC. Encoded protein: CASSARTGFYGYTF.

A single count supports this clonotype. The CDR3 DNA follows: TGTGCCAGCAGTTACTCTACGAGCGGGAGGGGAGAGACCCAGTACTTC. Translating it yields CASSYSTSGRGETQYF. V and J are TRBV6-5 and TRBJ2-5; 10 bases are shared with TRBD2. The CDR3 loop spans 16 amino acids. The V and J ends lost 0 bases and 4 bases, in that order; junction bases with no gene match: 5. Germline V gene data show CDR1 as MNHEY and CDR2 as SVGAGI.

Only a few counts were recorded for this clonotype. This rearrangement joins TRBV5-6 to TRBJ1-3, with D hard to call. The V and J ends lost 3 bases and 1 base respectively, with 8 bases between them. The germline V gene has CDR1 SGHDT and CDR2 YYEEEE. The CDR3 covers 14 residues. CDR3 sequence: CASSSVPSGNTIYF. The CDR3 DNA reads TGTGCCAGCAGCTCTGTGCCGTCTGGAAACACCATATATTTT. The variable domain in full, completed from reference TRBV5-6 and TRBJ1-3, reads DAGVTQSPTHLIKTRGQQVTLRCSPKSGHDTVSWYQQALGQGPQFIFQYYEEEERQRGNFPDRFSGHQFPNYSSELNVNALLLGDSALYLCASSSVPSGNTIYFGEGSWLTVV.

This clonotype was seen more than once but under ten times. V gene TRBV15 combines with J gene TRBJ2-2; 8 bases line up with TRBD1. The CDR3 covers 17 residues. Per the germline V gene, CDR1 is LNHNV and CDR2 is YYDKDF (reference sequence). Germline trimming cut 3 bases from V and 4 bases from J; bases unmatched to any gene: 10. CDR3 residues: CATSSQSGTGLTGELFF. CDR3 nucleotide sequence: TGTGCCACCAGCAGCCAGAGTGGGACAGGCCTCACCGGGGAGCTGTTTTTT.

This clonotype was observed a handful of times. The chain links TRBV19 to TRBJ1-2; 8 positions match TRBD1. V lost 1 base and J lost 2; bases outside the gene matches: 3. Germline CDR1 and CDR2: LNHDA and SQIVND (reference sequence). CDR3 size: 15 residues. CDR3: CASSIAGTGNYGYTF. CDR3 sequence (DNA): TGTGCCAGTAGTATAGCCGGGACAGGCAACTATGGCTACACCTTC.

This clonotype has a count of ten or more. The chain links TRBV28 to TRBJ1-4; 7 nucleotides agree with TRBD1. Germline trimming cut 4 bases from V and 7 bases from J; bases unmatched to any gene: 9. This CDR3 is 15 amino acids long. Germline V gene data show CDR1 as MDHEN and CDR2 as SYDVKM. The CDR3 DNA follows: TGTGCCAGCAGTTCCCGACAGGGTAACGCTGAAAAACTGTTTTTT. Translated, it gives CASSSRQGNAEKLFF.

The rearrangement links TRBV20-1 to TRBJ1-5; 9 bases match TRBD1. Germline trimming cut 3 bases from V and 7 bases from J; bases unmatched to any gene: 4. The germline V gene has CDR1 DFQATT and CDR2 SNEGSKA (reference sequence). CDR3 size: 13 residues. CDR3 in amino acids: CSASRQGDQPQHF. For the CDR3, the DNA is TGCAGTGCTAGCCGACAGGGGGACCAGCCCCAGCATTTT.

This clonotype was seen a few times. The chain employs TRBV5-1 and TRBJ2-7, with 8 bases fitting TRBD1. The J segment lost 3 bases and the V segment lost 0 bases, leaving 5 bases of the junction unmatched. The CDR3 runs to 15 residues. Germline V gene lookup returns CDR1 SGHRS and CDR2 YFSETQ. The CDR3, as DNA: TGCGCCAGCAGCTTGGAACCGGACAGGGTCTACGAGCAGTACTTC. Translating it yields CASSLEPDRVYEQYF. The complete variable domain, with remaining parts taken from reference TRBV5-1 and TRBJ2-7, reads KAGVTQTPRYLIKTRGQQVTLSCSPISGHRSVSWYQQTPGQGLQFLFEYFSETQRNKGNFPGRFSGRQFSNSRSEMNVSTLELGDSALYLCASSLEPDRVYEQYFGPGTRLTVT.

V gene TRBV4-3 combines with J gene TRBJ2-7; D gene unclear. V dropped 3 bases and J dropped 0 bases, with 9 bases sitting between them. Germline loops: CDR1 LGHNA, CDR2 YSLEER. The length of the CDR3 is 14 residues. The CDR3 reads CASSQSISSYEQYF. The CDR3, as DNA: TGCGCCAGCAGCCAGAGTATTAGCTCCTACGAGCAGTACTTC.

The chain links TRBV20-1 to TRBJ2-7; TRBD2 might be the D (5 bases). The V gene's germline CDR1 is DFQATT and CDR2 SNEGSKA (reference sequence). CDR3 size: 13 residues. The V end lost 4 bases, the J end lost 5 bases, and 15 bases lay between the germline ends. The CDR3 DNA follows: TGCAGTGCTATGGGGTTAGATAGCGACGAGCAGTACTTC. Translated: CSAMGLDSDEQYF.

With regard to this clonotype: A much larger clone sits a single nucleotide away, making a read error possible. The V gene is TRBV7-2, the J gene TRBJ2-5, with a possible D match to TRBD2 (5 bases). CDR1 is SGHTA, CDR2 FQGNSA, per germline. Deletions cut 2 bases from V and 5 bases from J, with 18 bases between. This CDR3 comprises 16 residues. For the CDR3, the DNA is TGTGCCAGCAGCTTACTCGACCCCGGGGTGGAGGAGACCCAGTACTTC. Residues: CASSLLDPGVEETQYF.

This clonotype was observed a handful of times. V and J are TRBV10-3 and TRBJ1-3; D is undetermined. Germline-derived CDR1 and CDR2 are ENHRY and SYGVKD. CDR3 size: 17 residues. Trimming removed 4 bases from V and 2 bases from J, with 18 bases in between. In DNA, the CDR3 is TGTGCCATCAGTGCGGACGGCAGCTCCCTCACTGGAAACACCATATATTTT. Its protein is CAISADGSSLTGNTIYF.

This clonotype showed up many times. The CDR3 sequence: CASSLTVAEKLFF. The CDR3 coding sequence is TGTGCCAGCAGCTTAACGGTAGCTGAAAAACTGTTTTTT. This chain links TRBV11-2 with TRBJ1-4, with D unclear. The CDR3 length is 13 residues. The V gene lost 2 bases and the J gene lost 7 bases, with 8 bases spanning the gap. Looked up from germline, CDR1 is SGHAT and CDR2 is FQNNGV.

This clonotype was observed a handful of times. The chain employs TRBV6-2 or TRBV6-3 and TRBJ2-3; the match to TRBD2 covers 8 bases. The trim removed 7 bases at V and 4 bases at J, leaving 7 bases unmatched. This CDR3 spans 14 amino acids. Germline CDR1 reads MNHEY; CDR2 reads SVGEGT. CDR3 region: CASTRGRTADTQYF. CDR3 DNA sequence: TGTGCCAGCACTCGCGGGAGGACCGCAGATACGCAGTATTTT.

This chain connects TRBV6-1 to TRBJ1-5; D is perhaps TRBD1 (5 bases). There are 16 residues in the CDR3. CDR1 is MNHNS, CDR2 SASEGT, per germline. Between the trimmed V and J ends, which lost 7 bases and 2 bases, there was a span of 18 bases. CDR3 in DNA: TGTGCCAGCACCACCCAAAAGGGGTTGGGCAATCAGCCCCAGCATTTT. The encoded protein is CASTTQKGLGNQPQHF.

This clonotype was observed many times. The genes are TRBV3-1 and TRBJ1-4; 8 bases align to TRBD1. The J segment lost 8 bases and the V segment lost 1 base, leaving 3 bases of the junction unmatched. Germline loops: CDR1 LGHDT, CDR2 YNNKEL (reference sequence). The CDR3 contains 14 residues. CDR3 sequence reads: CASSQATGEEKLFF. CDR3 nucleotide sequence: TGTGCCAGCAGCCAAGCGACAGGGGAGGAAAAACTGTTTTTT.

This clonotype was found many times. The rearrangement uses TRBV6-1 and TRBJ1-2, with unresolved D. Germline V gives CDR1 MNHNS, CDR2 SASEGT. The ends were cut back, 5 bases at V and 0 bases at J, with 4 bases in the middle. The CDR3 consists of 12 residues. The CDR3 DNA is TGTGCCAGCAGTAGGGCTAACTATGGCTACACCTTC. This sequence encodes CASSRANYGYTF.

This chain connects TRBV11-2 to TRBJ2-1; TRBD1 might be the D (5 bases). This CDR3 contains 14 residues. Germline CDR1 is SGHAT and CDR2 is FQNNGV. Trimming removed 6 bases at V and 5 bases at J, with 14 bases between. The CDR3 region has the DNA TGTGCCAGCAGTGAGCAGGGCCAGGACAATGAGCAGTTCTTC. It yields the protein CASSEQGQDNEQFF. Using reference TRBV11-2 and TRBJ2-1 for the parts outside the CDR3, the full variable domain is EAGVAQSPRYKIIEKRQSVAFWCNPISGHATLYWYQQILGQGPKLLIQFQNNGVVDDSQLPKDRFSAERLKGVDSTLKIQPAKLEDSAVYLCASSEQGQDNEQFFGPGTRLTVL.

The sample holds a few counts of this clonotype. V usage is TRBV5-1 and J usage is TRBJ2-2, with TRBD1 matching over 7 bases. The CDR3 covers 16 residues. J gave up 2 bases and V 1 base, and 5 bases lay outside the gene matches. Per the germline V gene, CDR1 is SGHRS and CDR2 is YFSETQ. CDR3 residues: CASSLSQGSNTGELFF. The CDR3 region has the DNA TGCGCCAGCAGCTTGTCACAGGGGTCTAACACCGGGGAGCTGTTTTTT.

In the case of this clonotype: The junction and the germline gene differ at one end; a read error may be behind it. The gene calls are TRBV5-5 and TRBJ1-5; the match to TRBD1 covers 7 bases. CDR1 and CDR2 from the germline V gene are SGHKS and YYEKEE (reference sequence). This CDR3 has 17 residues. The CDR3 bases are TGTGCCAGCGGCTTGCGAATGTCCGGGACAGAGAATCAGCCCCAGCATTTT. Its translation is CASGLRMSGTENQPQHF.

There are many counts of this clonotype. The V and J genes are TRBV12-3 or TRBV12-4 and TRBJ1-5; D gene uncertain. The length of the CDR3 is 17 residues. V dropped 4 bases and J dropped 4 bases, with 20 bases sitting between them. This chain's CDR3 is CASSSVGLQLPNQPQHF. CDR3 DNA: TGTGCCAGCAGTTCGGTAGGACTCCAGCTGCCTAATCAGCCCCAGCATTTT.